This TCR beta chain was profiled in a study of long-term antiretroviral therapy in people with HIV. Survey-level immunoSEQ v3.0 assays were run. Produced via immunoSEQ multiplex PCR; TCRdb's table is partial and in-frame only. The sample holds about 29,000 clones, around 90% seen once. Deletions cut 4 bases from V and 5 bases from J, with 14 bases between. The CDR3 sequence is 14 residues long. CDR1 LGHNA and CDR2 YNFKEQ come from the germline V gene. The receptor's source is a man in his forties or fifties with HIV. V usage is TRBV4-2 and J usage is TRBJ1-2, with D possibly matching TRBD1 (6 bases). The specimen was unsorted PBMCs, collected 3.2 years before starting antiretroviral therapy. The CDR3 DNA sequence: TGTGCCAGCAGCCCCCTGGACAGTTTTTATGGCTACACCTTC. Amino acids: CASSPLDSFYGYTF.